Each of the 22 T cell receptor beta chains below was sequenced from the same sample in a study of tumor-infiltrating lymphocytes in primary liver carcinoma. Both RNA and DNA were isolated together from about 19-30 mg of bulk tissue that had not been sorted. cDNA specific to TCR beta was made from 500 ng of total RNA, with a constant-region primer employed for priming. Each TCR beta library was derived from three nested multiplex PCR rounds that employed slightly modified ARM-PCR. Researchers ran the first two PCR rounds for approximately 10 cycles each with TRBV1-TRBV30 forward primers and a C-beta reverse primer. MiXCR, applied by TCRdb to the multiplex PCR reads, yields one record per CDR3 protein. The table records 90,000 to 150,000 distinct CDR3 sequences, around 70% of them present only once. Sequenced sample: tumor-adjacent normal liver tissue. Source of these receptors: a woman aged 55-69 years with primary liver carcinoma and hepatitis B virus infection.

On this clonotype itself: The CDR3 ends on some other residue instead of the conserved phenylalanine or tryptophan, so this is likely a read error. The genes are TRBV10-3 and TRBJ2-5, with unresolved D. Trimming took off 0 bases at V and 2 bases at J, with 10 bases between the two ends. CDR3 size: 15 residues. CDR1 and CDR2 from the germline V gene are ENHRY and SYGVKD. CDR3 sequence reads: CAISESATRQETQYL. The CDR3 DNA is TGTGCCATCAGTGAGTCGGCCACCAGACAAGAGACCCAGTACCTC.

Note on this clonotype: At one of its ends the junction is not consistent with the germline gene, which may arise from a read error. The CDR3: CASSAGGSTGELFF. In nucleotides, the CDR3 is TGTGCCAGCAGTGCAGGGGGTAGCACAGGGGAGCTGTTTTTC. The rearrangement links TRBV6-1 to TRBJ2-2; 7 bases agree with TRBD1. The germline V gene encodes CDR1 MNHNS and CDR2 SASEGT. The CDR3 covers 14 residues.

Of note for this clonotype: A much larger clonotype is one base distant, so this may be a read error. The chain has TRBV7-9 and TRBJ2-3; 8 nucleotides align to TRBD2. Germline V gene data show CDR1 as SEHNR and CDR2 as FQNEAQ (reference sequence). The CDR3 is 16 amino acids. The V and J ends lost 5 bases and 1 base, in that order; junction bases with no gene match: 8. The CDR3 protein is CASSPRLARGTDTQYF. CDR3 bases: TGTGCCAGCAGCCCCCGACTAGCGAGAGGCACAGATACGCAGTATTTT.

Concerning this clonotype: A junction end diverges from the germline sequence, so it may reflect a read error. This sequence joins TRBV29-1 and TRBJ2-1, with 9 bases that match TRBD2. This CDR3 is 11 amino acids long. The germline CDR1 and CDR2 sequences are SQVTM and ANQGSEA. The CDR3 DNA reads TGCGGCGTGTGGGCGGGAGGGGGGCAGTTCTTC. Translated, it gives CGVWAGGGQFF.

For this clonotype: An end of the junction differs from the germline gene, which may be a read error. The J gene is TRBJ2-3, the V gene TRBV5-1; no clear D. From germline, CDR1 is SGHRS and CDR2 YFSETQ. CDR3 length equals 14 residues. CDR3 in DNA: TGCGCCAACAGCACCTCGTTAGCACGAGATACGCAGTATTTT. Amino acid sequence: CANSTSLARDTQYF.

A word on this clonotype: Compared with germline, one end of the junction differs, possibly owing to a read error. The chain uses TRBV11-2 and TRBJ2-5, with a possible D match to TRBD1 (6 bases). The germline CDR1 and CDR2 sequences are SGHAT and FQNNGV. The CDR3 is made up of 14 amino acids. This CDR3 reads CASNLIPEPGAQYF. CDR3 nucleotide sequence: TGTGCCAGCAACTTAATTCCGGAACCAGGGGCCCAGTACTTC.

Of note for this clonotype: A much larger clone lies a single base off, so this may be a read error. The CDR3 loop is CASRGGLAGDTGELFF. The CDR3 bases are TGTGCCAGCAGAGGAGGACTAGCGGGAGACACCGGGGAGCTGTTTTTT. The chain uses TRBV6-6 and TRBJ2-2; TRBD2 aligns across 13 bases. Trimming at V came to 6 bases and at J to 3 bases, leaving 4 bases not matched to a gene. This CDR3 is 16 amino acids long. Germline lookup yields CDR1 MNHNY and CDR2 SVGAGI (reference sequence).

This clonotype came up once. The junction shows a germline mismatch at one end, possibly a read error. The CDR3 region has the DNA TGTGCCAGCAGTGGGGTTGTCCCGGGACGGGTCCCCAATGAGGAGTTCTTC. It yields the protein CASSGVVPGRVPNEEFF. This sequence joins TRBV12-3 or TRBV12-4 and TRBJ2-1; D could derive from TRBD1 or TRBD2 (5 bases each). The CDR3 loop spans 17 amino acids.

This clonotype was counted a few times. This may stem from a read error, because a much larger clone lies one nucleotide away. The chain links TRBV30 to TRBJ1-6, with D possibly matching TRBD1 (5 bases). The germline V gene has CDR1 GTSNPN and CDR2 SVGIG (reference sequence). This CDR3 region has 13 residues. For the CDR3, the DNA is TGTGCCTGGAGACCAGGGAGTAATTCACCCCCCCACTTT. Amino acid sequence: CAWRPGSNSPPHF.

This clonotype was seen at least ten times. This chain links TRBV28 with TRBJ1-1; 7 nucleotides line up with TRBD1. The CDR3 covers 13 residues. J lost 7 bases, V lost 3 bases, and 5 bases had no gene match. Germline V lookup: CDR1 MDHEN, CDR2 SYDVKM. The CDR3 region is CASSFPGDSEAFF. The CDR3 DNA sequence: TGTGCCAGCAGTTTCCCAGGGGACAGTGAAGCTTTCTTT.

This clonotype was seen once. This may stem from a read error, because a much larger clone lies one nucleotide away. The chain employs TRBV28 and TRBJ2-7; TRBD1 matches at 9 bases. The J segment lost 3 bases and the V segment lost 10 bases, leaving 7 bases of the junction unmatched. This CDR3 comprises 13 residues. Germline V CDR1 and CDR2: MDHEN, SYDVKM. The CDR3 DNA reads as TGTGCCATCAGCAGGGACAGGGACTACGAGCAGTACTTC. Residues: CAISRDRDYEQYF.

Points on this clonotype: The junction departs from the called germline gene at one end, perhaps through a read error. The genes are TRBV14 and TRBJ1-6; D unclear. The CDR3 is 19 amino acids. Germline-derived CDR1 and CDR2 are SGHDN and FVKESK. CDR3 in amino acids: CANSQDPARARSYNSPLHF. The CDR3 nucleotides read TGTGCCAACAGCCAAGATCCTGCGCGGGCGCGCTCCTATAATTCACCCCTCCACTTT. The whole variable domain, remainder taken from reference TRBV14 and TRBJ1-6, is EAGVTQFPSHSVIEKGQTVTLRCDPISGHDNLYWYRRVMGKEIKFLLHFVKESKQDESGMPNNRFLAERTGGTYSTLKVQPAELEDSGVYFCANSQDPARARSYNSPLHFGNGTRLTVT.

The J gene is TRBJ2-7, the V gene TRBV11-1, with 7 nucleotides matching TRBD1. The CDR3 extends over 13 amino acids. Germline CDR1 and CDR2: SGHAT and FQDESV (reference sequence). Written as DNA, the CDR3 is TGTATCAGCAGGGGGAAGCGATCCTACGAGCAGTACTTC. Translation gives CISRGKRSYEQYF.

This clonotype was observed a few times. At one end the junction does not follow the germline gene, possibly because of a read error. The V call is TRBV29-1, the J call TRBJ1-2, with D perhaps matching TRBD1 (6 bases). The germline V gene has CDR1 SQVTM and CDR2 ANQGSEA. The CDR3 covers 12 residues. CDR3 protein: CIVDRGRYGYTF. The CDR3 DNA reads as TGCATCGTTGATAGGGGGAGGTATGGCTACACCTTC.

This clonotype was seen only a few times. This may be a read error: a much more frequent sequence differs by one nucleotide. The chain links TRBV10-3 to TRBJ2-3; 14 nucleotides agree with TRBD2. The CDR3 consists of 20 residues. Per germline, CDR1 ENHRY and CDR2 SYGVKD. With 3 bases clipped from V and 1 base from J, the junction kept 12 bases outside the gene matches. CDR3 residues: CAISDVVRLAGGRRTDTQYF. DNA of the CDR3: TGTGCCATCAGTGATGTTGTCCGACTAGCGGGAGGGCGTCGCACAGATACGCAGTATTTT.

Turning to this clonotype: One end of the junction does not line up with germline, which may come from a read error. V gene TRBV29-1 combines with J gene TRBJ1-2; weak D call: TRBD1 (6 bases). In germline, CDR1 is SQVTM, CDR2 ANQGSEA. The CDR3 contains 10 residues. CDR3 in amino acids: CNVWDNFYTF. Written as DNA, the CDR3 is TGCAACGTATGGGACAACTTCTACACATTC.

This clonotype was seen at least ten times. The rearrangement uses TRBV28 and TRBJ2-7, with D maybe TRBD1 (5 bases). CDR1 and CDR2 from the germline V gene are MDHEN and SYDVKM. Trimming left V 3 bases short and J 2 bases short, with 14 bases between. The CDR3 is made up of 15 amino acids. The CDR3 DNA reads TGTGCCAGCAGTTTGGGGCAGGGTCCCCCCTACGAGCAGTACTTC. Translated, it gives CASSLGQGPPYEQYF.

This chain connects TRBV1 to TRBJ2-7; the D segment call TRBD1 is taken from the table without a DNA check. TRBV1 represents a pseudogene. The CDR3 has 14 amino acids. CDR3 DNA: TGCGCCAGCAGCGATGACGGGCGTTCCTACGAGCAGTACTTC. The encoded protein is CASSDDGRSYEQYF.

Worth noting for this clonotype: The CDR3 end shows no conserved phenylalanine or tryptophan, and so a read error is likely. J is TRBJ2-1 and V is TRBV11-2, with D possibly matching TRBD1 (6 bases). Germline V CDR1 and CDR2: SGHAT, FQNNGV. The CDR3 is 16 amino acids. CDR3 nucleotide sequence: TGTGCCAGCAGCTTAGGTCTGACGGTTGGGGGCGATGATCAGTTCTCC. Its translation is CASSLGLTVGGDDQFS.

Worth noting for this clonotype: One end of the junction fails to match germline, which may point to a read error. J is TRBJ2-1 and V is TRBV12-3 or TRBV12-4; 12 bases map to TRBD2. This CDR3 comprises 15 residues. CDR3 sequence reads: CASSLGTSGLDEQFF. CDR3 DNA: TGTGCCAGTAGTTTAGGGACTAGCGGGCTGGATGAGCAGTTCTTC.

In its sample, this clonotype was seen many times. This chain joins TRBV6-5 and TRBJ2-7; a weak D match, TRBD1 (6 bases). The CDR3 runs to 13 residues. The ends were cut back, 6 bases at V and 3 bases at J, with 12 bases in the middle. In germline, CDR1 is MNHEY, CDR2 SVGAGI. CDR3 sequence: CASSLGQFYEQYF. The CDR3 coding sequence is TGTGCCAGCAGCCTAGGACAGTTCTACGAGCAGTACTTC.

This clonotype showed up just once. A read error may account for a junction end that differs from germline. V gene TRBV6-1 combines with J gene TRBJ1-2, with 10 bases that match TRBD1. CDR3 length: 14 residues. Germline V lookup: CDR1 MNHNS, CDR2 SASEGT. CDR3 bases: TGTGCCAGCTGTGAAAACTGGACAGGGGGAGGCTACACCTTC. Amino acid sequence: CASCENWTGGGYTF.